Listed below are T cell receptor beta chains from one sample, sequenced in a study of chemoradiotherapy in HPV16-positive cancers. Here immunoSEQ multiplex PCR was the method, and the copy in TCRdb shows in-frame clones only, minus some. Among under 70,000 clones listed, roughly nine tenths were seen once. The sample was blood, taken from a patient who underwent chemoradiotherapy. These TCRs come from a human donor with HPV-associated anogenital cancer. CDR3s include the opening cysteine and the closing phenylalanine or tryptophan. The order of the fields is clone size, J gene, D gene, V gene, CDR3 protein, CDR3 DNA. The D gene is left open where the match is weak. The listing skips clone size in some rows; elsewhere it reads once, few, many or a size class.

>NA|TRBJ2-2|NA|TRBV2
CASSEARGGTGELFF
TGTGCCAGCAGTGAGGCAAGGGGTGGCACCGGGGAGCTGTTTTTT
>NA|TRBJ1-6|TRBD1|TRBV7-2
CASSLTGTNSPLHF
TGTGCCAGCAGCTTGACAGGGACTAATTCACCCCTCCACTTT
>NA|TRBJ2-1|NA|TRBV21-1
CASTEGVNEQFF
TGTGCCAGCACCGAGGGGGTCAATGAGCAGTTCTTC
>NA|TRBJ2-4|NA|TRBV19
CASSILQGTKNIQYF
TGTGCCAGTAGTATATTGCAGGGGACCAAAAACATTCAGTACTTC
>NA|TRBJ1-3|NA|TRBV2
CASSVTPAPLGTIYF
TGTGCCAGCAGTGTAACCCCTGCTCCCCTAGGCACCATATATTTT
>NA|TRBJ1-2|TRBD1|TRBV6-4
CASRLGTGSSYGYTF
TGTGCCAGCAGGCTCGGGACAGGGTCTTCCTATGGCTACACCTTC
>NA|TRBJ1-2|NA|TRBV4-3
CASSQQGRLPGYGYTF
TGCGCCAGCAGCCAACAGGGACGGCTCCCAGGTTATGGCTACACCTTC
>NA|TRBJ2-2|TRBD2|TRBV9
CASSVGTSGSRGTGELFF
TGTGCCAGCAGCGTCGGGACTAGCGGGAGTCGGGGCACCGGGGAGCTGTTTTTT
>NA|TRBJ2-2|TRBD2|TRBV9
CASSPRGAGGPRELFF
TGTGCCAGCAGCCCTCGGGGAGCGGGGGGCCCCCGGGAGCTGTTTTTT
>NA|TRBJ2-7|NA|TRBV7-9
CASSPRATELEQYF
TGTGCCAGCAGCCCCCGTGCGACTGAGCTCGAGCAGTACTTC
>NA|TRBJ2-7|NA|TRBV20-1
CSASPAYEQYF
TGCAGTGCTAGCCCGGCTTACGAGCAGTACTTC
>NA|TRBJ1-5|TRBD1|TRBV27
CASSLFYRQGGNQPQHF
TGTGCCAGCAGTTTATTTTATAGACAGGGGGGCAATCAGCCCCAGCATTTT
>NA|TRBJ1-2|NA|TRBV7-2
CASSLLGDGYTF
TGTGCCAGCAGCCTCCTAGGGGATGGCTACACCTTC
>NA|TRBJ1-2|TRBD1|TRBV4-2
CASSREGGQSYGYTF
TGTGCCAGCAGCCGAGAAGGGGGCCAGAGCTATGGCTACACCTTC
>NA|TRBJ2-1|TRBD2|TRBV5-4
CASSLREGNEQFF
TGTGCCAGCAGCTTGAGGGAGGGCAATGAGCAGTTCTTC
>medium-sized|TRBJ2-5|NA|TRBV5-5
CASSLSLDSRGQETQYF
TGTGCCAGCAGCTTGTCCTTAGACTCCCGAGGACAAGAGACCCAGTACTTC
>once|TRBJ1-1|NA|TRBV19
CASSWGHLNTEAFF
TGTGCCAGTAGTTGGGGACATTTAAACACTGAAGCTTTCTTT
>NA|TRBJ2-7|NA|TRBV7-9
CASPGVSYEQYF
TGTGCCAGCCCCGGGGTTTCCTACGAGCAGTACTTC
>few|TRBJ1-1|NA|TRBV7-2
CASSLMRGTEAFF
TGTGCCAGCAGCCTGATGAGGGGCACTGAAGCTTTCTTT
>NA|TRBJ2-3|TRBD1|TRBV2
CARPGQGITDTQYF
TGTGCCAGACCGGGACAGGGGATCACAGATACGCAGTATTTT
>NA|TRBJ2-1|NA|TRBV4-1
CASSQALTQFNEQFF
TGCGCCAGCAGCCAAGCACTGACCCAATTCAATGAGCAGTTCTTC
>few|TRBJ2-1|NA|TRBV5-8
CASSLVGTGSLFF
NA
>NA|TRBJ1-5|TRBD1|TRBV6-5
CASSLTGTGNQPQHF
TGTGCCAGCAGTTTGACCGGGACAGGGAATCAGCCCCAGCATTTT
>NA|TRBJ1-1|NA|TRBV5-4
CASSAGQNTEAFF
TGTGCCAGCAGCGCGGGACAGAACACTGAAGCTTTCTTT
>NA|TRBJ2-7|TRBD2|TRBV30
CAWSVGPAGAQQYF
TGTGCCTGGAGTGTGGGGCCAGCGGGAGCTCAGCAGTACTTC
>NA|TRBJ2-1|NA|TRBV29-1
CSARGSGTRNEQFF
TGCAGCGCCCGGGGGAGCGGTACTAGGAATGAGCAGTTCTTC